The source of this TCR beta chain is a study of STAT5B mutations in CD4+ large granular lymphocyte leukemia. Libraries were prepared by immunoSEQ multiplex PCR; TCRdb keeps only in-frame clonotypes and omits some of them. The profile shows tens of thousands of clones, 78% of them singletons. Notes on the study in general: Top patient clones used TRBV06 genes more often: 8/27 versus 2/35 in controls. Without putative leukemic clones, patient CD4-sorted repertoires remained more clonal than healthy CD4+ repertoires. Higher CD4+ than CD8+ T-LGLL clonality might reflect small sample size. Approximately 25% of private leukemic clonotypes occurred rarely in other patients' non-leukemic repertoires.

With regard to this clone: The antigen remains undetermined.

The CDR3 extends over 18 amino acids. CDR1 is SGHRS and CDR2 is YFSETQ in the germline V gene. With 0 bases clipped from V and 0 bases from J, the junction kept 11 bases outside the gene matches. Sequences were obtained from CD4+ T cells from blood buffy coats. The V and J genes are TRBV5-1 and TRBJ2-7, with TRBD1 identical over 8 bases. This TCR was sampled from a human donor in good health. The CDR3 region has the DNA TGCGCCAGCAGCTTGGAAGGGACAGGTTTCCTAGGCTCCTACGAGCAGTACTTC. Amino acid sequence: CASSLEGTGFLGSYEQYF. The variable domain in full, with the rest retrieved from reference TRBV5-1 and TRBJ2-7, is KAGVTQTPRYLIKTRGQQVTLSCSPISGHRSVSWYQQTPGQGLQFLFEYFSETQRNKGNFPGRFSGRQFSNSRSEMNVSTLELGDSALYLCASSLEGTGFLGSYEQYFGPGTRLTVT.